This T cell receptor (beta chain) is from a study of cytomegalovirus exposure and HLA in healthy donors. This clone has more than one count but fewer than ten. Germline V gene lookup returns CDR1 KGHSH and CDR2 LQKENI. Trimming pared 2 bases from V and 6 bases from J, leaving 19 bases between. The CDR3 loop spans 16 amino acids. This PCR relied on a set of 60 Vbeta primers and 13 Jbeta primers. Assay used: immunoSEQ multiplex PCR; TCRdb lists only in-frame clones, some missing. The sample contains 150,000 to 200,000 clones, around 80% of which appear only once. This receptor was obtained from a man between 18 and 35 years old in good health and CMV-seropositive. The specimen sequenced was PBMCs. The V and J genes are TRBV18 and TRBJ1-2, with unresolved D. Here the CDR3 reads CASSPTRGGLSDGYTF. In nucleotides, the CDR3 is TGTGCCAGCTCACCAACCCGAGGTGGCCTTTCAGATGGCTACACCTTC.